This T cell receptor (beta chain) stems from a study of chemoradiotherapy in HPV16-positive cancers. Trimming removed 2 bases from V and 0 bases from J, with 11 bases in between. CDR1 is SQVTM and CDR2 is ANQGSEA in the germline V gene. CDR3 length equals 14 residues. Method: immunoSEQ multiplex PCR; TCRdb's copy keeps in-frame clones and lacks some. The table has 30,000 to 35,000 clones, approximately 86% seen once. J is TRBJ2-7 and V is TRBV29-1; D perhaps matches TRBD2 (6 bases). This receptor was obtained from a human donor with HPV-associated anogenital cancer. Sequenced here: blood, sampled from a patient who underwent chemoradiotherapy. The DNA for the CDR3 is TGCAGCGTTGAACCCACGGGGGACTCCTACGAGCAGTACTTC. Protein: CSVEPTGDSYEQYF.